The 11 T cell receptor beta chains reported below all come from one sample, sequenced in a study of blood T cell repertoires in COVID-19. Sequencing was performed with immunoSEQ multiplex PCR; in TCRdb, only in-frame clones are kept and a portion is missing. The table records about 170,000 clones, around 87% of them present only once. Sequencing was carried out using peripheral blood. The origin of the receptors is a woman older than 75 with COVID-19, enrolled during active disease.

The V call is TRBV5-4, the J call TRBJ2-1, with D possibly being TRBD2 (6 bases). V gave up 4 bases and J gave up 4 bases, with 15 bases separating them. The germline gives CDR1 SGHNT, CDR2 YYREEE (reference sequence). This CDR3 comprises 15 residues. CDR3 nucleotide sequence: TGTGCCAGCAGCAGCGGCCCTAGCGAATACAATGAGCAGTTCTTC. This translates into CASSSGPSEYNEQFF.

V gene TRBV28 combines with J gene TRBJ1-3, with D hard to call. Germline values: CDR1 MDHEN, CDR2 SYDVKM. This CDR3 region has 15 residues. V was pared by 5 bases and J by 4 bases, with 15 bases between. CDR3 DNA sequence: TGTGCCAGCAGTCCCCCGGCGGCGAAAGGAAACACCATATATTTT. The encoded protein is CASSPPAAKGNTIYF.

This chain connects TRBV28 to TRBJ2-1, with D possibly TRBD1 on 7 matching bases. The CDR3 has 15 amino acids. The V end was cut by 6 bases, the J end by 6 bases, with 18 bases between. Looked up from germline, CDR1 is MDHEN and CDR2 is SYDVKM. This chain's CDR3 is CASRPAGGSGNEQFF. In nucleotides, the CDR3 is TGTGCCAGCAGACCCGCAGGGGGTAGCGGCAATGAGCAGTTCTTC.

The chain employs TRBV13 and TRBJ1-1; weak D call: TRBD1 (5 bases). Germline V gene data show CDR1 as PRHDT and CDR2 as FYEKMQ (reference sequence). V was clipped by 2 bases and J by 1 base, with 11 bases between them. The CDR3 is 15 residues long. CDR3 in amino acids: CASSLWGRENTEAFF. CDR3 DNA: TGTGCCAGCAGCTTATGGGGCAGAGAGAACACTGAAGCTTTCTTT.

The chain joins TRBV7-2 to TRBJ2-7, with 12 bases identical to TRBD2. From germline, CDR1 is SGHTA and CDR2 FQGNSA. The CDR3 totals 15 residues. Losses at the gene ends were 5 bases for V and 6 bases for J; bases not matched to a gene: 8. The CDR3, as DNA: TGTGCCAGCAGCCTTACCCTAGCGGGAGGGTTCGAGCAGTACTTC. Encoded protein: CASSLTLAGGFEQYF.

V usage is TRBV28 and J usage is TRBJ1-2, with a possible D match to TRBD1 (5 bases). Per germline, CDR1 MDHEN and CDR2 SYDVKM. V lost 9 bases and J lost 1, with 9 bases in between. The CDR3 consists of 12 residues. The CDR3 DNA follows: TGTGCCAGTTCAGGGTTTAACTATGGCTACACCTTC. Its protein is CASSGFNYGYTF.

The V and J genes are TRBV7-2 and TRBJ1-2, with 9 positions matching TRBD1. The CDR3 runs to 18 residues. The trim removed 4 bases at V and 4 bases at J, leaving 16 bases unmatched. Per germline, CDR1 SGHTA and CDR2 FQGNSA. The chain's CDR3 is CASSSPPGQGQETYGYTF. DNA for the CDR3: TGTGCCAGCAGCTCCCCTCCGGGACAGGGACAAGAAACCTATGGCTACACCTTC.

A note on this clone: Other nucleotide sequences from this sample produce the same CDR3. The chain combines TRBV7-3 with TRBJ2-5; D might be TRBD2 (6 bases). Trimming took off 0 bases at V and 2 bases at J, with 7 bases between the two ends. CDR1 is SGHTA, CDR2 FQGTGA, per germline. CDR3 length: 14 residues. This chain's CDR3 is CASSLTGGQETQYF. As DNA, the CDR3 is TGTGCCAGCAGCTTAACAGGAGGGCAAGAGACCCAGTACTTC.

As concerns this clone: The identical CDR3 is also encoded by other nucleotide sequences in the sample. The rearrangement joins TRBV7-8 to TRBJ2-7, with 12 bases fitting TRBD2. This CDR3 has 14 amino acids. The V and J ends lost 5 bases and 3 bases, in that order; junction bases with no gene match: 2. Looked up from germline, CDR1 is SGHVS and CDR2 is FQNEAQ. The chain's CDR3 is CASSPLAGGYEQYF. As DNA, the CDR3 is TGTGCCAGCAGCCCACTAGCGGGAGGCTACGAGCAGTACTTC.

This clone was picked up one time. The chain combines TRBV7-2 with TRBJ2-3; a weak D match, TRBD1 (6 bases). This CDR3 region has 14 residues. Looked up from germline, CDR1 is SGHTA and CDR2 is FQGNSA. Trimming removed 5 bases at V and 2 bases at J, with 11 bases between. The CDR3 DNA reads as TGTGCCAGCAGCCCCGGACAGCCCACAGATACGCAGTATTTT. Encoded protein: CASSPGQPTDTQYF.

This chain links TRBV7-2 with TRBJ2-5; 11 bases fit TRBD2. Germline CDR1 SGHTA, CDR2 FQGNSA. V was pared by 2 bases and J by 7 bases, with 6 bases of the junction left unmatched. The CDR3 spans 15 residues. CDR3 DNA: TGTGCCAGCAGCTTACAGACTAGCGGGAAAGTGACCCAGTACTTC. Residues: CASSLQTSGKVTQYF.